Sequencing of this T cell receptor (beta chain) was carried out in a study of neurological immune-mediated disorders. A note on this clonotype: The antigen is undetermined.

Stored at -80 C, 2 million PBMCs were the source of the unsorted libraries. With 10-nucleotide random UMIs, 5'RACE was used to make the cDNA. From the 5' RACE reads, TCRdb called clonotypes with MiXCR, one entry per CDR3 protein. Seen here are fewer than 25,000 distinct CDR3 sequences, 13% observed once, and the top ten hold less than 15%. Germline CDR1 is SGHDN and CDR2 is FVKESK. The CDR3 spans 13 residues. V lost 4 bases, J lost 9 bases, and 5 bases stayed unmatched. Notes on the study in general: The level of TCR clonal expansion was highest in patients with HTLV-1-associated myelopathy and lowest in multiple sclerosis, where it fell below the level seen in healthy controls.

The chain combines TRBV14 with TRBJ2-1; TRBD1 matches at 8 bases. Sequencing was done on a sample of PBMCs. The clonotype was recovered from a woman aged 60 to 75 with HTLV-1-associated myelopathy (HAM/TSP). The CDR3 nucleotides are TGTGCCAGCAGCCCCGGGACAGGTTTTGAGCAGTTCTTC. Its protein product is CASSPGTGFEQFF.